This T cell receptor beta chain stems from a study of blood T cell repertoires in COVID-19. Clones were sequenced by immunoSEQ multiplex PCR, and TCRdb holds only the in-frame ones, with some missing. The data hold tens of thousands of clones, with about 93% observed a single time. Germline CDR1 SGHTA, CDR2 FQGTGA. There are 15 residues in the CDR3. V gave up 5 bases and J gave up 0 bases, with 12 bases separating them. Sequencing used peripheral blood. This rearrangement joins TRBV7-3 to TRBJ2-3, with a possible D match to TRBD2 (5 bases). This sequence was found in a woman over 75 with acute or convalescent COVID-19. Written as DNA, the CDR3 is TGTGCCAGCAGCCCTACGAGGGCTAGCACAGATACGCAGTATTTT. This codes for CASSPTRASTDTQYF.